This T cell receptor beta chain was sequenced during a study of beta chain features in type 1 diabetes listed by TCRdb under 2018. For context, the study as a whole: No differences in mean age, gender distribution, total cell number or subset yield were found between patients and healthy donors. A total of roughly 98,000,000 sorted cells were examined across all samples, and a strong correlation was observed between cell number per subset and RNA yield. In the study, TCRB repertoires of sorted circulating CD4+ T cell subsets from recently diagnosed type 1 diabetes patients were compared with those of matched healthy donors. Whereas all 28 donors provided naive and central memory subsets, regulatory and stem cell-like memory subsets were isolated from just 8 patients and about 8 healthy donors. The full study reports these points: Because cDNA rather than genomic DNA was sequenced, highly expressing activated cells could have been over-represented, although no difference in activation and CD3 levels was found between groups. At VDJ recombination sites, patients with type 1 diabetes made fewer insertions and deleted more nucleotides, a pattern implying thymic rearrangement abnormalities. Type 1 diabetes patients showed a moderate but significant shortening of TCRB CDR3 length in all four CD4+ subsets. Because small numbers of individuals were included in the HLA sub-analyses, any influence of HLA type on TCRB rearrangement was left unresolved. Naive, central memory and regulatory TCRB repertoires appeared to be more alike among patients than among healthy donors. PCR might favor shorter templates, but patient and control samples were amplified and corrected together, so any skew would affect both groups equally.

The CDR3 length equals 11 residues, ends included. From the germline V gene, CDR1 is SNHLY and CDR2 is FYNNEI. Remarks on this clone: What this receptor recognizes is not known. The CDR3 carries no conserved terminal phenylalanine or tryptophan, so it likely arises from a read error. Because the CDR3's place on the DNA is in doubt, the DNA is left out and the CDR3 is given as listed by TCRdb.

The entire amount of isolated RNA was reverse transcribed using the High Capacity cDNA Reverse Transcription Kit, so the sequenced TCRB transcripts were expressed ones. Deep immunoSEQ sequencing was applied to naive, central memory and regulatory T cell samples, giving an average of approximately 4 million total reads per sample. After sorted cells were lysed in RLT buffer, RNA was extracted with DNase-treated RNeasy Micro or Mini kits, with the choice depending on cell number. Each cell subset was processed on its own to prevent cross-contamination, while patient and healthy donor samples were processed together. The immunoSEQ multiplex PCR was used to amplify TCRB sequences from cDNA, yielding 87-bp fragments that span the CDR3 region. Amplicons were sequenced on the Illumina HiSeq platform. Per the source publication's procedure: PCR bias was corrected computationally using synthetic template baselines, and reads within Hamming distance 2 were collapsed, with unmergeable singletons discarded. Reads were aligned against IMGT so that V, D and J genes, CDR3 length and insertions or deletions at six rearrangement sites could be assigned. Within each subset, clonotype counts were normalized to sorted cell number, after which true diversity and Gini coefficients were computed with the tcR R package. The overlap coefficient, calculated on TCRB nucleotide sequences, was used to quantify repertoire sharing. Out-of-frame TCRB sequences from naive cells were analyzed to stand in for the pre-selection repertoire. This is the immuneACCESS table as TCRdb keeps it, with only in-frame sequences that have V and J called. A part of the clones is gone; compared with another copy, unresolved V genes explain less than half, and the rest is unexplained. V and J calls and clone size are copied from that table; D and trimming were computed from the DNA. The sample contains over 600,000 clones, around an eighth of them found a single time. The ten largest make up more than 0.095% of the sample.

A single peripheral blood draw of 95 to 150 mL on average was collected from each donor into heparinised tubes. A BD FACSAria II was used to sort naive, central memory, regulatory and stem cell-like memory CD4+ T cells with a panel that included CD45RO, CCR7, CD25, CD127, CD95 and CD27. A purity above 95% was achieved for all sorted populations. PBMCs were isolated right away by Lymphoprep density gradient centrifugation and were stained directly, without culture. Samples were stained and sorted in pairs, with one healthy donor and one patient per experiment, so that batch effects were minimized. The chain employs TRBV2 and TRBJ2-4; the table's D call, TRBD2, was not checked against the DNA. The clonotype originates from a man aged 25 to 40 with type 1 diabetes. The sample consisted of naive CD4+ T cells from blood. Per the publication, the cell subset or site label means: true naive CD4+ T cells. The CDR3 loop reads CASRLAGAPKV.